In this sample, the clone carrying this T cell receptor (beta chain) turned up once. Its target is unknown. V was trimmed by 0 bases and J by 10 bases, leaving 9 bases between them. Germline CDR1 MGHRA, CDR2 YSYEKL. This CDR3 comprises 13 residues. This sample stems from a study of neoadjuvant anti-PD-1 for oral cavity cancer. About the research overall: Most patients had three to four biweekly doses of 3 mg/kg nivolumab before resection. Regarding the study as a whole: With three patients per group, TCR findings need larger cohorts. Non-responders to neoadjuvant nivolumab had significantly more clonal PBMC T cells than responders.

Sequenced by immunoSEQ multiplex PCR; TCRdb stores in-frame clones only, minus some. The profile shows around 60,000 clones, roughly 80% of them singletons. Patients had newly diagnosed, untreated stage II-IVA oral cavity squamous cell carcinoma. The gene calls are TRBV4-1 and TRBJ1-4; no clear D. The source material was PBMCs, sampled before nivolumab (anti-PD-1) treatment. This sequence was found in a person aged 35 to 85 with oral cavity squamous cell carcinoma. The CDR3 DNA reads TGCGCCAGCAGCCAAGATGAAACGGGAAAACTGTTTTTT. Encoded protein: CASSQDETGKLFF.